The rows below give T cell receptor beta chains drawn from one sample of a study of shared clonotypes between healthy human individuals. This table comes from immunoSEQ multiplex PCR, and its TCRdb copy is limited to in-frame clones, with some not included. Seen here are over 850,000 clones, approximately 78% observed once, and the top ten hold approximately 0.5%. Material for sequencing was memory CD4+ T cells from PBMCs. These receptors all stem from a man between 18 and 35 years old in good health. Some clones in this sample may be carry-over from other donors' samples. Both conserved end residues are part of each CDR3. The D gene is left open where the match is weak. Clone size appears in some rows only: once, few, many, or a class for an expanded clone.

j_call d_call v_call clone_size cdr3_aa cdr3_nt
TRBJ2-7 NA TRBV28 NA CASIGGRAWYEQYF TGTGCCAGCATAGGGGGGAGGGCCTGGTACGAGCAGTACTTC
TRBJ1-1 NA TRBV6-5 NA CASRMNLGAEAFF TGTGCCAGCAGGATGAACCTCGGGGCAGAAGCTTTCTTT
TRBJ2-7 TRBD2 TRBV27 NA CASSFRGGYEQYF TGTGCCAGCAGTTTCCGGGGGGGCTACGAGCAGTACTTC
TRBJ2-3 NA TRBV2 NA CASSGGRGGRVDTQYF TGTGCCAGCAGCGGGGGCCGGGGCGGGAGAGTCGATACGCAGTATTTT
TRBJ2-2 TRBD2 TRBV9 NA CASSALAGGPGELFF TGTGCCAGCAGCGCTCTAGCGGGAGGGCCCGGGGAGCTGTTTTTT
TRBJ2-3 TRBD1 TRBV5-6 NA CASSPGTGSTDTQYF TGTGCCAGCAGCCCGGGGACAGGGAGCACAGATACGCAGTATTTT
TRBJ2-7 TRBD2 TRBV5-1 NA CASSSGWRLAGTEQYF TGCGCCAGCAGCTCGGGATGGAGACTAGCGGGAACCGAGCAGTACTTC
TRBJ1-1 TRBD1 TRBV7-9 few CASSPIRLDRTNTEAFF TGTGCCAGCAGCCCCATTCGGCTGGACAGGACGAACACTGAAGCTTTCTTT
TRBJ1-2 NA TRBV28 few CASSFRDQRIYGYTF TGTGCCAGCAGCTTTCGGGACCAAAGGATCTATGGCTACACCTTC
TRBJ1-1 TRBD1 TRBV30 NA CAWTRTGWNTEAFF TGTGCCTGGACCCGGACAGGGTGGAACACTGAAGCTTTCTTT
TRBJ2-7 NA TRBV5-1 NA CASSRIGSTYEQYF TGCGCCAGCAGCCGAATTGGGTCCACCTACGAGCAGTACTTC
TRBJ2-1 NA TRBV28 NA CASSSAAGGHDYNEQFF TGTGCCAGCAGTTCCGCCGCCGGGGGCCACGATTACAATGAGCAGTTCTTC